The 13 T cell receptor beta chains listed next were all sequenced from one sample in a study of identifying expanded T cells in peripheral blood. TCRdb's copy holds only in-frame clones and misses some; the assay was immunoSEQ multiplex PCR. Among around 100,000 clones listed, approximately 88% were seen once. Specimen: blood. The receptors here all came from a person aged 18-70 years in good health.

The CDR3 DNA reads as TGCGCCAGCAGTGAAAGCGGGCCCTACAATGAGCAGTTCTTC. It codes for CASSESGPYNEQFF. The genes are TRBV10-1 and TRBJ2-1, with D possibly TRBD2 on 6 matching bases. There are 14 residues in the CDR3. V was cut by 3 bases and J by 2 bases, with 8 bases left in between. The germline V gene encodes CDR1 WNHNN and CDR2 SYGVQD (reference sequence).

The table lists this clone with a few counts. The V and J genes are TRBV5-1 and TRBJ2-6; D not resolved. The CDR3 consists of 16 residues. The V end was cut by 2 bases, the J end by 0 bases, with 9 bases between. Germline CDR1 reads SGHRS; CDR2 reads YFSETQ. This chain's CDR3 is CASSLGGFSGANVLTF. The CDR3 DNA reads TGCGCCAGCAGCTTAGGCGGCTTCTCTGGGGCCAACGTCCTGACTTTC. Variable domain in full (rest from reference TRBV5-1 and TRBJ2-6): KAGVTQTPRYLIKTRGQQVTLSCSPISGHRSVSWYQQTPGQGLQFLFEYFSETQRNKGNFPGRFSGRQFSNSRSEMNVSTLELGDSALYLCASSLGGFSGANVLTFGAGSRLTVL.

The rearrangement joins TRBV2 to TRBJ1-1, with a weak D call TRBD1 (6 bases). Germline CDR1 and CDR2: SNHLY and FYNNEI. The CDR3 has 13 residues. V was shortened by 6 bases and J by 1 base, with 9 bases between the two germline ends. Here the CDR3 reads CASRTGPNTEAFF. In DNA, the CDR3 is TGTGCCAGCAGGACAGGCCCGAACACTGAAGCTTTCTTT.

The chain carries TRBV30 and TRBJ1-4; maybe TRBD1 (6 bases). Germline assignment: CDR1 GTSNPN and CDR2 SVGIG (reference sequence). The CDR3 spans 15 residues. V dropped 0 bases and J dropped 7 bases, with 15 bases sitting between them. CDR3 DNA: TGTGCCTGGAGTGTAACGGGGGGCGCATCTGAAAAACTGTTTTTT. Protein product: CAWSVTGGASEKLFF.

The chain uses TRBV5-4 and TRBJ2-2; D is ambiguous. V shed 4 bases and J shed 10 bases, with 14 bases lying between them. Germline CDR1 and CDR2: SGHNT and YYREEE (reference sequence). This CDR3 has 13 amino acids. Here the CDR3 reads CASSRPMTEELFF. CDR3 nucleotide sequence: TGTGCCAGCAGCCGACCCATGACGGAGGAGCTGTTTTTT.

The rearrangement links TRBV6-6 to TRBJ1-1; unclear D gene. Germline CDR1 and CDR2: MNHNY and SVGAGI (reference sequence). V lost 4 bases and J lost 5, with 17 bases in between. This CDR3 spans 15 amino acids. CDR3 nucleotide sequence: TGTGCCAGCAGTTTAAATAGGTTGGGGAGGACTGAAGCTTTCTTT. Translation: CASSLNRLGRTEAFF.

V is TRBV7-9 and J is TRBJ1-5, with D hard to call. Germline V lookup: CDR1 SEHNR, CDR2 FQNEAQ (reference sequence). This CDR3 is built from 13 residues. Deletions cut 7 bases from V and 4 bases from J, with 11 bases between. CDR3 coding DNA: TGTGCCAGCACCACGGTAGGGAATCAGCCCCAGCATTTT. It translates to CASTTVGNQPQHF. The full variable domain, rest sourced from reference TRBV7-9 and TRBJ1-5, is DTGVSQNPRHKITKRGQNVTFRCDPISEHNRLYWYRQTLGQGPEFLTYFQNEAQLEKSRLLSDRFSAERPKGSFSTLEIQRTEQGDSAMYLCASTTVGNQPQHFGDGTRLSIL.

The CDR3 sequence: CASSRTSGGTDTQYF. The CDR3 DNA is TGTGCCAGCTCGCGGACTAGCGGGGGGACAGATACGCAGTATTTT. This rearrangement joins TRBV18 to TRBJ2-3, with 14 bases fitting TRBD2. The V segment lost 6 bases and the J segment 3 bases; nucleotides outside the gene matches: 2. The V gene's germline CDR1 is KGHSH and CDR2 LQKENI. The CDR3 covers 15 residues.

The V and J genes are TRBV6-5 and TRBJ1-6; weak D call: TRBD1 (5 bases). This CDR3 is built from 15 residues. Germline values: CDR1 MNHEY, CDR2 SVGAGI. V lost 7 bases and J lost 1, with 11 bases in between. The DNA of the CDR3 is TGTGCCAGCACCTTAGACAGTTCCTATAATTCACCCCTCCACTTT. Amino acids: CASTLDSSYNSPLHF.

The chain recombines TRBV25-1 with TRBJ1-6, with a weak D call TRBD1 (5 bases). Between the trimmed V and J ends, which lost 3 bases and 10 bases, there was a span of 13 bases. The germline V gene encodes CDR1 MGHDK and CDR2 SYGVNS. The length of the CDR3 is 14 residues. CDR3 amino acids: CASSEGQRNSPLHF. The CDR3 DNA reads as TGTGCCAGCAGTGAGGGGCAGAGAAACTCACCCCTCCACTTT.

The V and J genes are TRBV27 and TRBJ2-7; TRBD1 is a possible D gene (8 bases). This CDR3 comprises 15 residues. V was trimmed by 8 bases and J by 5 bases, leaving 22 bases between them. From germline, CDR1 is MNHEY and CDR2 SMNVEV (reference sequence). CDR3: CASSYQTGEGHEQYF. The CDR3 DNA is TGTGCCAGCTCCTATCAGACAGGGGAGGGCCACGAGCAGTACTTC.

This clone appeared a single time. The rearrangement joins TRBV28 to TRBJ1-2; 10 bases match TRBD1. The CDR3 totals 14 residues. The germline V gene has CDR1 MDHEN and CDR2 SYDVKM. Trimming cost V 5 bases and J 8 bases; bases outside gene matches: 8. CDR3 nucleotides: TGTGCCAGCAGTCCGGGACAGGGGTTGGAGGGCTACACCTTC. Its protein is CASSPGQGLEGYTF.

The CDR3 spells CASGPRFGNEQFF. Written as DNA, the CDR3 is TGTGCTAGTGGTCCCCGGTTCGGGAATGAGCAGTTCTTC. J is TRBJ2-1 and V is TRBV12-5, with D uncertain. This CDR3 has 13 amino acids. Germline CDR1 LGHNT, CDR2 FRNRAP. V lost 5 bases and J 7 bases, leaving 12 bases between the germline ends.